The rows below give T cell receptor beta chains drawn from one sample of a study of shared clonotypes between healthy human individuals. Data came from immunoSEQ multiplex PCR; TCRdb stores just in-frame clones and leaves some out. The table includes roughly 2,000,000 clones, just under 95% detected once. Input material: naive CD8+ T cells sorted from blood. These receptors all stem from a man aged 18-30 years in good health. CDR3s include the opening cysteine and the closing phenylalanine or tryptophan. D genes are given only for firm matches. Clone size is not always given. Where it is, it says once, few, many or a class for expanded clones.

j_call: TRBJ1-2; v_call: TRBV9; clone_size: few; d_call: .; cdr3_nt: TGTGCCAGCAGCGTAGGGCTTGACTACACCTTC; cdr3_aa: CASSVGLDYTF
j_call: TRBJ2-5; v_call: TRBV7-7; clone_size: .; d_call: .; cdr3_nt: TGTGCTAGCAGCTTAGGAGCTAGCCTCCAAGAGACCCAGTACTTC; cdr3_aa: CASSLGASLQETQYF
j_call: TRBJ1-6; v_call: TRBV21-1; clone_size: once; d_call: .; cdr3_nt: TGTGCCAGCACCAAAGGGACAGGAGCTTATTCACCCCTCCACTTT; cdr3_aa: CASTKGTGAYSPLHF
j_call: TRBJ2-7; v_call: TRBV7-2; clone_size: .; d_call: TRBD2; cdr3_nt: TGTGCCAGCAGCTTAGATGTTTTAGCGGGAGGGACCTACGAGCAGTACTTC; cdr3_aa: CASSLDVLAGGTYEQYF
j_call: TRBJ1-1; v_call: TRBV5-8; clone_size: .; d_call: .; cdr3_nt: TGTGCCAGAAGCCTTGGGAACACTGAAGCTTTCTTT; cdr3_aa: CARSLGNTEAFF
j_call: TRBJ1-6; v_call: TRBV15; clone_size: .; d_call: .; cdr3_nt: TGTGCCACCAGCAGAGATTGGAGTAATTCACCCCTCCACTTT; cdr3_aa: CATSRDWSNSPLHF
j_call: TRBJ2-2; v_call: TRBV7-2; clone_size: .; d_call: TRBD2; cdr3_nt: TGTGCCAGCAGCCCCGGACTAGCGTCTACCGGGGAGCTGTTTTTT; cdr3_aa: CASSPGLASTGELFF
j_call: TRBJ2-7; v_call: TRBV15; clone_size: .; d_call: .; cdr3_nt: TGTGCCACCAGCAGAGATCTAGGGAGTAGCTACGAGCAGTACTTC; cdr3_aa: CATSRDLGSSYEQYF
j_call: TRBJ2-2; v_call: TRBV6-5; clone_size: .; d_call: TRBD2; cdr3_nt: TGTGCCAGCAGTAATACTAGCGACCCCGGGGAGCTGTTTTTT; cdr3_aa: CASSNTSDPGELFF
j_call: TRBJ1-1; v_call: TRBV28; clone_size: .; d_call: .; cdr3_nt: TGTGCCAGCAATCCTTTGGGAACAGGGATGGTAGCTTTCTTT; cdr3_aa: CASNPLGTGMVAFF
j_call: TRBJ2-7; v_call: TRBV27; clone_size: .; d_call: TRBD1; cdr3_nt: TGTGCCAGCACTCCGGGACAGGGGGTGTACGAGCAGTACTTC; cdr3_aa: CASTPGQGVYEQYF
j_call: TRBJ2-7; v_call: TRBV5-4; clone_size: .; d_call: .; cdr3_nt: TGTGCCAGCAGCTTGGGGGCTTACCTAGCCGGAGGTTACTCCTACGAGCAGTACTTC; cdr3_aa: CASSLGAYLAGGYSYEQYF
j_call: TRBJ2-7; v_call: TRBV6-1; clone_size: .; d_call: .; cdr3_nt: TGTGCCAGCAGTGAAGGGGGACCGGGTCTCTACGAGCAGTACTTC; cdr3_aa: CASSEGGPGLYEQYF
j_call: TRBJ2-5; v_call: TRBV12-5; clone_size: .; d_call: .; cdr3_nt: TGTGCTAGTGGTTTTTCCTTAGCTGACCTGCGACAAGAGACCCAGTACTTC; cdr3_aa: CASGFSLADLRQETQYF
j_call: TRBJ1-4; v_call: TRBV19; clone_size: .; d_call: TRBD1; cdr3_nt: TGTGCCAGTAGTATCGGGACAGGGTCTTTTACAAAACTGTTTTTT; cdr3_aa: CASSIGTGSFTKLFF
j_call: TRBJ2-7; v_call: TRBV7-2; clone_size: .; d_call: .; cdr3_nt: TGTGCCAGCAGCTTAGGTTTCTCGACCTACGAGCAGTACTTC; cdr3_aa: CASSLGFSTYEQYF
j_call: TRBJ1-2; v_call: TRBV7-3; clone_size: .; d_call: .; cdr3_nt: TGTGCCAGCACCTCGGAAATGGATTCTGGCTATGGCTACACCTTC; cdr3_aa: CASTSEMDSGYGYTF
j_call: TRBJ2-3; v_call: TRBV4-3; clone_size: .; d_call: .; cdr3_nt: TGCGCCAGCAGCCAAGATATGTGGCAGCTCACAGATACGCAGTATTTT; cdr3_aa: CASSQDMWQLTDTQYF
j_call: TRBJ1-2; v_call: TRBV28; clone_size: .; d_call: .; cdr3_nt: TGTGCCAGCAGTACCATCGGTTTCGCGGCCTATGGCTACACCTTC; cdr3_aa: CASSTIGFAAYGYTF
j_call: TRBJ1-1; v_call: TRBV7-2; clone_size: .; d_call: .; cdr3_nt: TGTGCCAGCAGCCCTGAGGTGGTCGCTTACACTGAAGCTTTCTTT; cdr3_aa: CASSPEVVAYTEAFF
j_call: TRBJ2-7; v_call: TRBV19; clone_size: once; d_call: TRBD2; cdr3_nt: TGTGCCAGTAGTATTCGGGGACTAGCGGGCGCTTACTACGAGCAGTACTTC; cdr3_aa: CASSIRGLAGAYYEQYF
j_call: TRBJ2-7; v_call: TRBV19; clone_size: .; d_call: .; cdr3_nt: TGTGCCAGTAGTATTCTTGGGACTGGATCCTACGAGCAGTACTTC; cdr3_aa: CASSILGTGSYEQYF
j_call: TRBJ1-1; v_call: TRBV6-6; clone_size: .; d_call: .; cdr3_nt: TGTGCCAGCCCCGGCGGCCCGAACACTGAAGCTTTCTTT; cdr3_aa: CASPGGPNTEAFF
j_call: TRBJ2-7; v_call: TRBV10-3; clone_size: .; d_call: .; cdr3_nt: TGTGCCTCATATGATGGGTCAGCCTACGAGCAGTACTTC; cdr3_aa: CASYDGSAYEQYF
j_call: TRBJ2-7; v_call: TRBV7-2; clone_size: .; d_call: TRBD1; cdr3_nt: TGTGCCAGCAGCTTAATGGGACAGAAGATGTACGAGCAGTACTTC; cdr3_aa: CASSLMGQKMYEQYF
j_call: TRBJ2-7; v_call: TRBV4-3; clone_size: .; d_call: TRBD2; cdr3_nt: TGCGCCAGCAGCCAAGATCCGGGACTACCATACGAGCAGTACTTC; cdr3_aa: CASSQDPGLPYEQYF
j_call: TRBJ2-3; v_call: TRBV4-1; clone_size: .; d_call: .; cdr3_nt: TGCGCCAGCAGCCAAGCACTATATGGTACAGATACGCAGTATTTT; cdr3_aa: CASSQALYGTDTQYF
j_call: TRBJ2-7; v_call: TRBV27; clone_size: .; d_call: .; cdr3_nt: TGTGCCAGCAGTCTAAATACTTACGAGCAGTACTTC; cdr3_aa: CASSLNTYEQYF
j_call: TRBJ2-5; v_call: TRBV7-6; clone_size: .; d_call: TRBD1; cdr3_nt: TGTGCCAGCAGCTCCACAGGGGGCCGGGAGACCCAGTACTTC; cdr3_aa: CASSSTGGRETQYF
j_call: TRBJ2-3; v_call: TRBV27; clone_size: .; d_call: .; cdr3_nt: TGTGCCAGCAGTTCCTATAGCGGAGGGGTGGATACGCAGTATTTT; cdr3_aa: CASSSYSGGVDTQYF
j_call: TRBJ2-3; v_call: TRBV2; clone_size: .; d_call: TRBD2; cdr3_nt: TGTGCCAGCAATAGGGACGGACTAGCGGCGGCAGATACGCAGTATTTT; cdr3_aa: CASNRDGLAAADTQYF
j_call: TRBJ2-1; v_call: TRBV19; clone_size: .; d_call: .; cdr3_nt: TGTGCCAGTAGTATAGAAGGCGCCGGTGAGCAGTTCTTC; cdr3_aa: CASSIEGAGEQFF
j_call: TRBJ2-6; v_call: TRBV19; clone_size: once; d_call: .; cdr3_nt: TGTGCCAGTAGTATCGCCCCGGCTGGGGCCAACGTCCTGACTTTC; cdr3_aa: CASSIAPAGANVLTF
j_call: TRBJ2-7; v_call: TRBV2; clone_size: once; d_call: TRBD2; cdr3_nt: TGTGCCAGCAGTGAAGGGACTAGCGGACTCTACGAGCAGTACTTC; cdr3_aa: CASSEGTSGLYEQYF
j_call: TRBJ2-1; v_call: TRBV5-4; clone_size: .; d_call: .; cdr3_nt: TGTGCCAGCAGCCTACCGGTCGGGGGACCGAGGTACAATGAGCAGTTCTTC; cdr3_aa: CASSLPVGGPRYNEQFF
j_call: TRBJ2-1; v_call: TRBV5-4; clone_size: once; d_call: TRBD2; cdr3_nt: TGTGCCAGCAGCACTGCAGCGGGAGGGCCCAATGAGCAGTTCTTC; cdr3_aa: CASSTAAGGPNEQFF
j_call: TRBJ2-7; v_call: TRBV5-4; clone_size: .; d_call: .; cdr3_nt: TGTGCCAGCAGCTTGGAACAGGACTACGAGCAGTACTTC; cdr3_aa: CASSLEQDYEQYF
j_call: TRBJ2-7; v_call: TRBV5-1; clone_size: .; d_call: TRBD1; cdr3_nt: TGCGCCAGCAGCTGGACAGGGGGCGAGCAGTACTTC; cdr3_aa: CASSWTGGEQYF
j_call: TRBJ2-5; v_call: TRBV13; clone_size: .; d_call: .; cdr3_nt: TGTGCCAGCAGCTCTACAGGGCTCGTAGAGACCCAGTACTTC; cdr3_aa: CASSSTGLVETQYF
j_call: TRBJ1-6; v_call: TRBV6-5; clone_size: .; d_call: .; cdr3_nt: TGTGCCAGCAGTTATGGGCCCTCCTATAATTCACCCCTCCACTTT; cdr3_aa: CASSYGPSYNSPLHF
j_call: TRBJ2-7; v_call: TRBV2; clone_size: .; d_call: .; cdr3_nt: TGTGCCAGCAGGGACATCCAACGGGAGACCTACGAGCAGTACTTC; cdr3_aa: CASRDIQRETYEQYF
j_call: TRBJ2-5; v_call: TRBV27; clone_size: .; d_call: TRBD2; cdr3_nt: TGTGCCAGCAGTCCCCTCGGGACTAGCGGGGGGGGACCCCCCCAGGAGACCCAGTACTTC; cdr3_aa: CASSPLGTSGGGPPQETQYF
j_call: TRBJ2-5; v_call: TRBV28; clone_size: once; d_call: TRBD1; cdr3_nt: TGTGCCAGCAGTTTAGGGACAGATAAAGAGACCCAGTACTTC; cdr3_aa: CASSLGTDKETQYF